A single sample gave rise to the 32 T cell receptor beta chains below, sequenced in a study of T cell clonality in common variable immunodeficiency. Study observations and caveats: In common variable immunodeficiency, TCR beta chains reportedly carried fewer deletions and N-nucleotide insertions.

Measured with immunoSEQ multiplex PCR; TCRdb has only the in-frame clones, and not every one. The profile covers about 28,000 clones, none occurring a single time. These receptors have no known antigen. Sequencing was carried out using peripheral blood mononuclear cells. All receptors come from a human donor with common variable immunodeficiency.

To note about this clone: The read falls 3 residues short of the CDR3 end, and the missing part is taken from the germline J gene. The V gene is TRBV7-2, the J gene TRBJ1-6; no definite D call. This CDR3 has 15 amino acids. The V gene's germline CDR1 is SGHTA and CDR2 FQGNSA. The V gene lost 6 bases and the J gene lost 3 bases, with 12 bases spanning the gap. The CDR3 sequence: CASSIREGYNSPLHF. CDR3 DNA (partial): TGTGCCAGCAGTATTCGTGAGGGCTATAATTCACCC. Drawing the rest from reference TRBV7-2 and TRBJ1-6, the complete variable domain is GAGVSQSPSNKVTEKGKDVELRCDPISGHTALYWYRQSLGQGLEFLIYFQGNSAPDKSGLPSDRFSAERTGGSVSTLTIQRTQQEDSAVYLCASSIREGYNSPLHFGNGTRLTVT.

With regard to this clone: The read falls 3 residues short of the CDR3 end, and the missing part is taken from the germline J gene. The genes are TRBV30 and TRBJ1-4; tentatively, D is TRBD1 (6 bases). This CDR3 spans 14 amino acids. Trimming left V 5 bases short and J 2 bases short, with 12 bases between. The germline V gene encodes CDR1 GTSNPN and CDR2 SVGIG (reference sequence). The DNA read from the CDR3 is TGTGCCTGGGTATCACAGGGCACTAATGAAAAA. Amino acid sequence: CAWVSQGTNEK. The whole CDR3 sequence is CAWVSQGTNEKLFF.

This clone has just a few counts. The read stops 3 residues short of the end of the CDR3; the missing end is completed from the germline J gene. This chain links TRBV19 with TRBJ2-1, with D possibly being TRBD1 (5 bases). In germline, CDR1 is LNHDA, CDR2 SQIVND (reference sequence). Trimming stripped 8 bases from V and 6 bases from J, with 14 bases between. The CDR3 spans 13 residues. The part of the CDR3 DNA that was read is TGTGCCAGTGGCCGTGGGGCAGGCAATGAG. Amino acid sequence: CASGRGAGNE. The full CDR3 is CASGRGAGNEQFF.

A word on this clone: The DNA ends 3 residues before the CDR3 does, and the rest of the CDR3 is filled in from the germline J gene. The J gene is TRBJ2-7, the V gene TRBV6-1, with D perhaps TRBD2 (6 bases). This CDR3 region has 15 residues. Trimming left V 3 bases short and J 0 bases short, with 12 bases between. Germline-derived CDR1 and CDR2 are MNHNS and SASEGT. The CDR3 bases that were read are TGTGCCAGCAGTGATGGCGGGGCCCCCTCCTACGAG. It yields the protein CASSDGGAPSYE. The entire CDR3 protein is CASSDGGAPSYEQYF.

With respect to this clone: The read terminates 3 residues before the CDR3 end, so the remaining end is supplied by the germline J gene. This rearrangement joins TRBV2 to TRBJ2-4; 9 positions match TRBD2. V lost 4 bases, J lost 0 bases, and 10 bases stayed unmatched. Germline values: CDR1 SNHLY, CDR2 FYNNEI. There are 18 residues in the CDR3. The CDR3 region is CASSGFAGGNKAKNIQYF. The sequenced CDR3 bases are TGTGCCAGCAGTGGATTCGCGGGGGGGAACAAAGCCAAAAACATT.

Regarding this clone: The read finishes 3 residues shy of the CDR3 end, and the germline J gene is used to complete it. V gene TRBV18 combines with J gene TRBJ1-6; D is unresolved. Between the trimmed V and J ends, which lost 4 bases and 9 bases, there was a span of 10 bases. The germline CDR1 and CDR2 sequences are KGHSH and LQKENI. The CDR3 contains 13 residues. The CDR3 here is CASSQERASPLHF. The covered CDR3 bases are TGTGCCAGCTCACAGGAGCGGGCTTCACCC.

The sample holds many counts of this clone. Read coverage stops 3 residues before the CDR3 terminus; the germline J gene supplies the remainder. The chain is built from TRBV19 and TRBJ2-1; TRBD1 agrees at 8 bases. Germline lookup yields CDR1 LNHDA and CDR2 SQIVND (reference sequence). Trimming took 4 bases from V and 6 from J; bases not matched to a gene: 2. This CDR3 has 13 amino acids. Here the CDR3 reads CASSKDRGNEQFF. The DNA read from the CDR3 is TGTGCCAGTAGTAAAGACAGGGGCAATGAG.

This clone was seen only a few times. The read terminates 3 residues ahead of where the CDR3 ends, so the germline J gene completes it. V is TRBV7-3 and J is TRBJ2-1, with 12 nucleotides matching TRBD2. V was pared by 2 bases and J by 2 bases, with 1 base of the junction left unmatched. This CDR3 region has 16 residues. The V gene's germline CDR1 is SGHTA and CDR2 FQGTGA. The CDR3 protein is CASSLSSGGAYNEQFF. Partial CDR3 DNA: TGTGCCAGCAGCTTATCTAGCGGGGGGGCCTACAATGAG.

Turning to this clone: From the germline J gene comes the end of the CDR3, since the read stops 3 residues before it. J is TRBJ1-4 and V is TRBV2, with 9 bases matching TRBD1. The junction had 9 bases not matched to a gene; V was cut back by 6 bases and J by 10 bases. Germline CDR1 SNHLY, CDR2 FYNNEI. This CDR3 is built from 14 residues. The CDR3 sequence: CASRDRGPLGKLFF. The covered CDR3 bases are TGTGCCAGCAGGGACAGGGGCCCCCTGGGAAAA.

In its sample, this clone was seen a few times. The CDR3 loop is CASSPPGGHQDTQYF. Incomplete CDR3 DNA: TGTGCCAGCTCACCACCGGGGGGGCATCAAGATACG. This sequence joins TRBV18 and TRBJ2-3, with D tentatively TRBD2 (7 bases). Read sequence stops 3 residues before the CDR3 end, and the germline J gene provides the missing end. V was trimmed by 0 bases and J by 5 bases, leaving 12 bases between them. CDR3 length: 15 amino acids. Germline V gives CDR1 KGHSH, CDR2 LQKENI.

This clone was counted a few times. The CDR3 end is not reached by the read, which stops 3 residues before it; the germline J gene fills it in. The chain has TRBV19 and TRBJ2-7, with TRBD1 matching 7 bases. The V segment lost 3 bases and the J segment 3 bases; nucleotides outside the gene matches: 5. From germline, CDR1 is LNHDA and CDR2 SQIVND (reference sequence). The CDR3 sequence is 14 residues long. CDR3 sequence: CASSITGAGYEQYF. CDR3 DNA, as far as it was read: TGTGCCAGTAGTATCACAGGGGCCGGCTACGAG.

This clone was counted a few times. The CDR3 goes on 3 residues after the read ends, and that part is filled in from the germline J gene. This chain connects TRBV7-2 to TRBJ1-2, with a possible D match to TRBD1 (5 bases). The V gene's germline CDR1 is SGHTA and CDR2 FQGNSA. The CDR3 covers 13 residues. V lost 5 bases and J lost 7, with 14 bases in between. The sequenced CDR3 bases are TGTGCCAGCAGCCGAAGTGGGGACTCTGGC. Translating it yields CASSRSGDSG. The whole CDR3 protein reads CASSRSGDSGYTF.

This clone was seen at least ten times. The read is 3 residues too short to cover the CDR3 end, so that end is filled in from the germline J gene. The V call is TRBV6-2 or TRBV6-3, the J call TRBJ1-2; TRBD1 agrees at 9 bases. The CDR3 spans 15 residues. In germline, CDR1 is MNHEY, CDR2 SVGEGT. V gave up 8 bases and J gave up 2 bases; unmatched junction bases: 9. The chain's CDR3 is CASLATGTGNYGYTF. CDR3 DNA, as far as it was read: TGTGCCAGCCTTGCAACCGGGACAGGGAACTATGGC.

This clone is termed medium-sized. The CDR3 extends 3 residues past the end of the read, so its final part is completed from the germline J gene. The V and J genes are TRBV20-1 and TRBJ2-3; 10 bases match TRBD1. J was trimmed by 4 bases and V by 0 bases; bases with no gene match: 4. Germline assignment: CDR1 DFQATT and CDR2 SNEGSKA (reference sequence). The CDR3 runs to 15 residues. The DNA read from the CDR3 is TGCAGTGCTAGAGATGGAGGGACAGGGGCAGATACG. This sequence encodes CSARDGGTGADT. The whole CDR3 region reads CSARDGGTGADTQYF.

This clone showed up just a few times. The sequenced fragment ends 3 residues before the CDR3 boundary, so the rest is inferred from the germline J gene. This chain uses TRBV5-6 with TRBJ2-7, with 10 positions matching TRBD1. This CDR3 is built from 15 residues. The J segment lost 4 bases and the V segment lost 5 bases, leaving 9 bases of the junction unmatched. The germline CDR1 and CDR2 sequences are SGHDT and YYEEEE. The covered CDR3 bases are TGTGCCAGCAGATCCGTGGGGACAGGGGTTTACGAG. Translation: CASRSVGTGVYE. The whole CDR3 protein is CASRSVGTGVYEQYF.

This clone was counted ten times or more. Sequencing ends 3 residues short of the CDR3 end; the germline J gene provides the rest. The chain couples TRBV7-8 to TRBJ2-1, with 7 bases lining up with TRBD2. Per germline, CDR1 SGHVS and CDR2 FQNEAQ. With 5 bases clipped from V and 4 bases from J, the junction kept 8 bases outside the gene matches. This CDR3 has 15 amino acids. The sequenced CDR3 bases are TGTGCCAGCAGCATAGGACTAGTCGGTTACAATGAG. Encoded protein: CASSIGLVGYNE. The entire CDR3 protein reads CASSIGLVGYNEQFF.

With regard to this clone: The read gets to within 3 residues of the CDR3 end, and the germline J gene fills in the rest. V is TRBV5-5 and J is TRBJ1-6; TRBD1 might be the D (6 bases). Per germline, CDR1 SGHKS and CDR2 YYEKEE (reference sequence). This CDR3 has 15 residues. Trimming shortened V by 4 bases and J by 6 bases, and 14 bases separated the two germline ends. CDR3 protein: CASSVGDRFNSPLHF. The CDR3 bases that were read are TGTGCCAGCAGCGTTGGCGACAGGTTTAATTCACCC.

About this clone: The DNA ends 3 residues before the CDR3 does, and the rest of the CDR3 is filled in from the germline J gene. The rearrangement links TRBV5-6 to TRBJ2-7, with 7 bases aligning to TRBD2. CDR1 is SGHDT, CDR2 YYEEEE, per germline. V shed 4 bases, J shed 5 bases, and the junction held 3 bases outside the gene matches. The CDR3 contains 12 residues. CDR3 sequence reads: CASSLRGDEQYF. CDR3 DNA (partial): TGTGCCAGCAGCCTCCGGGGGGACGAG.

This clone occurred a few times. Read sequence stops 3 residues before the CDR3 end, and the germline J gene provides the missing end. The V and J genes are TRBV7-3 and TRBJ2-5; D possibly corresponds to TRBD1 (5 bases). Germline CDR1 is SGHTA and CDR2 is FQGTGA. Trimming cost V 1 base and J 4 bases, with 13 bases left between them. CDR3 size: 15 residues. CDR3 DNA, as far as it was read: TGTGCCAGCAGCTTAAGGCAGGGTCGAGGAGAGACC. It translates to CASSLRQGRGET. The entire CDR3 is CASSLRQGRGETQYF.

On this clone itself: The read halts 3 residues ahead of the CDR3 end, with the missing end drawn from the germline J gene. The chain carries TRBV11-1 and TRBJ2-7; TRBD1 is a possible D gene (6 bases). The V and J ends lost 4 bases and 0 bases respectively, with 13 bases between them. Germline V CDR1 and CDR2: SGHAT, FQDESV (reference sequence). The CDR3 is 15 residues long. CDR3 sequence: CASSSDRLPSYEQYF. The sequenced part of the CDR3 DNA is TGTGCCAGCAGCTCTGACAGGTTACCCTCCTACGAG.

About this clone: The CDR3 extends 3 residues past the end of the read, so its final part is completed from the germline J gene. This sequence joins TRBV7-9 and TRBJ1-6; 8 bases map to TRBD1. Per the germline V gene, CDR1 is SEHNR and CDR2 is FQNEAQ (reference sequence). The junction had 1 base not matched to a gene; V was cut back by 1 base and J by 8 bases. The length of the CDR3 is 14 residues. CDR3 DNA, as far as it was read: TGTGCCAGCAGCTTAGGACAGGGGCATTCACCC. Encoded protein: CASSLGQGHSP. The CDR3 in its entirety is CASSLGQGHSPLHF.

Points on this clone: Coverage ceases 3 residues before the CDR3 finishes, and the germline J gene fills in the end. V and J are TRBV2 and TRBJ2-7, with D possibly TRBD1 on 6 matching bases. The CDR3 is made up of 13 amino acids. Germline CDR1 reads SNHLY; CDR2 reads FYNNEI. Trimming left V 3 bases short and J 6 bases short, with 12 bases between. The covered CDR3 bases are TGTGCCAGCAGTGATGCAGGGGTGCCCGAG. Translated: CASSDAGVPE. The full-length CDR3 reads as CASSDAGVPEQYF.

Comment on this clone: The CDR3 goes on 3 residues after the read ends, and that part is filled in from the germline J gene. V usage is TRBV11-1 and J usage is TRBJ2-5; D gene unclear. This CDR3 region has 14 residues. Trimming stripped 4 bases from V and 2 bases from J, with 11 bases between. The germline V gene has CDR1 SGHAT and CDR2 FQDESV (reference sequence). The sequenced CDR3 bases are TGTGCCAGCAGCTCCCGGTCAGGTCAAGAGACC. It translates to CASSSRSGQET. The entire CDR3 sequence reads CASSSRSGQETQYF.

As concerns this clone: The read falls 3 residues short of the CDR3 end, and the missing part is taken from the germline J gene. The gene calls are TRBV23-1 and TRBJ1-1; weak D call: TRBD1 (5 bases). TRBV23-1 is classed as an ORF, of uncertain function. The CDR3 spans 17 residues. Trimming took off 11 bases at V and 0 bases at J, with 25 bases between the two ends. The CDR3 loop is CACPGTEPLEVNTEAFF. The covered CDR3 bases are TGCGCCTGCCCCGGGACTGAGCCTCTAGAGGTGAACACTGAA.

This clone showed up just a few times. The read terminates 3 residues ahead of where the CDR3 ends, so the germline J gene completes it. The V gene is TRBV7-3, the J gene TRBJ1-6; possibly TRBD1 for D (5 bases). The CDR3 covers 13 residues. Germline V gene lookup returns CDR1 SGHTA and CDR2 FQGTGA. Trimming pared 5 bases from V and 10 bases from J, leaving 12 bases between. The CDR3 is CASSQQTESPLHF. CDR3 DNA (partial): TGTGCCAGCAGCCAACAGACAGAGTCACCC.

In this sample, this clone turned up many times. Here the CDR3 reads CASSRTALNEKLFF. CDR3 DNA, as far as it was read: TGTGCCAGCAGCCGGACAGCCCTTAATGAAAAA. The gene calls are TRBV7-2 and TRBJ1-4; TRBD1 is a possible D gene (6 bases). Read coverage stops 3 residues before the CDR3 terminus; the germline J gene supplies the remainder. Between the trimmed V and J ends, which lost 5 bases and 4 bases, there was a span of 11 bases. CDR3 size: 14 residues. CDR1 is SGHTA, CDR2 FQGNSA, per germline.

The table lists this clone with a few counts. The read ends 3 residues shy of where the CDR3 ends; the end is completed using the germline J gene. This chain links TRBV7-2 with TRBJ1-5, with a weak D call TRBD1 (6 bases). V was trimmed by 0 bases and J by 7 bases, leaving 16 bases between them. Germline-derived CDR1 and CDR2 are SGHTA and FQGNSA. This CDR3 comprises 16 residues. Partial CDR3 DNA: TGTGCCAGCAGCTTAGCTAGCAGGGGCCTTGGACAGCCC. It translates to CASSLASRGLGQP. The full CDR3 protein reads CASSLASRGLGQPQHF.

About this clone itself: The read stops 3 residues short of the end of the CDR3; the missing end is completed from the germline J gene. This sequence joins TRBV30 and TRBJ2-7; TRBD1 matches 7 bases. Germline CDR1 reads GTSNPN; CDR2 reads SVGIG (reference sequence). The CDR3 is 13 amino acids. V was pared by 1 base and J by 3 bases, with 3 bases of the junction left unmatched. The CDR3 is CAWSGTGVYEQYF. The sequenced part of the CDR3 DNA is TGTGCCTGGAGTGGGACAGGAGTCTACGAG.

To note about this clone: The CDR3 extends 3 residues past the end of the read, so its final part is completed from the germline J gene. The chain combines TRBV5-6 with TRBJ2-7; D ambiguous. The V gene's germline CDR1 is SGHDT and CDR2 YYEEEE. V lost 0 bases, J lost 3 bases, and 4 bases lay in between. This CDR3 region has 12 residues. The CDR3 region is CASSLEGYEQYF. CDR3 DNA (partial): TGTGCCAGCAGCTTGGAGGGCTACGAG.

In regard to this clone: The read ends 3 residues before the CDR3 terminus; that terminus is restored from the germline J gene. J is TRBJ2-1 and V is TRBV6-4; 14 nucleotides match TRBD2. The CDR3 is made up of 16 amino acids. Unmatched junction bases numbered 8, after V lost 5 bases and J lost 8 bases. Germline V gives CDR1 MRHNA, CDR2 SNTAGT. CDR3 DNA, as far as it was read: TGTGCCAGCAGTAAGACTAGCGGGGGGGCGTCCGATGAG. Its translation is CASSKTSGGASDE. The CDR3 in full is CASSKTSGGASDEQFF.

There are many counts of this clone. At one end, the junction sequence differs from germline, possibly due to a read error. The read terminates 3 residues before the CDR3 end, so the remaining end is supplied by the germline J gene. The same CDR3 can be traced to other DNA sequences in this sample. The V gene is TRBV13, the J gene TRBJ2-5; 9 bases line up with TRBD2. The germline CDR1 and CDR2 sequences are PRHDT and FYEKMQ (reference sequence). This CDR3 comprises 15 residues. CDR3 bases read: TGTGCCAGTAGCTTAGATCCTAGCGGGGAGGAGACC. It specifies CASSLDPSGEET. The CDR3 in its entirety is CASSLDPSGEETQYF.

This clone was counted many times. With the read ending 3 residues before the CDR3 end, the germline J gene is used to fill in that end. The chain couples TRBV5-1 to TRBJ2-3; 7 nucleotides line up with TRBD2. From germline, CDR1 is SGHRS and CDR2 YFSETQ. This CDR3 contains 15 residues. Losses at the gene ends were 2 bases for V and 5 bases for J; bases not matched to a gene: 8. Here the CDR3 reads CASSLAGPRRDTQYF. The part of the CDR3 DNA that was read is TGCGCCAGCAGCTTAGCGGGGCCCCGGAGAGATACG. The full variable domain, completed using reference TRBV5-1 and TRBJ2-3, is KAGVTQTPRYLIKTRGQQVTLSCSPISGHRSVSWYQQTPGQGLQFLFEYFSETQRNKGNFPGRFSGRQFSNSRSEMNVSTLELGDSALYLCASSLAGPRRDTQYFGPGTRLTVL.